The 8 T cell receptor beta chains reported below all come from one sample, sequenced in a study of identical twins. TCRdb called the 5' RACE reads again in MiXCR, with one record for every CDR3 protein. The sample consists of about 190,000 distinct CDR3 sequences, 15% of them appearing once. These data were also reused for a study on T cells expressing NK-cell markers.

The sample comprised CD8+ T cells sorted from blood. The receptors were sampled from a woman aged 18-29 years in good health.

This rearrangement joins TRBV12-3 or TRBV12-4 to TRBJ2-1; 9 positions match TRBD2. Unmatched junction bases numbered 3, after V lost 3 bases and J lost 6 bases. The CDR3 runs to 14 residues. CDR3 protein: CASSFGSGSNEQFF. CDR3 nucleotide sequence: TGTGCCAGCAGTTTTGGTAGCGGGAGCAATGAGCAGTTCTTC.

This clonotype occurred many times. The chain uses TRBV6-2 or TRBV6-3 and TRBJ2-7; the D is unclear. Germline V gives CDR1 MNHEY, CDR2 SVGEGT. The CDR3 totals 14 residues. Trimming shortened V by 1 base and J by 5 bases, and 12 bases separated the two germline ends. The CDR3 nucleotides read TGTGCCAGCAGTTACTTAGATGAGGTCGACGAGCAGTACTTC. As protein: CASSYLDEVDEQYF.

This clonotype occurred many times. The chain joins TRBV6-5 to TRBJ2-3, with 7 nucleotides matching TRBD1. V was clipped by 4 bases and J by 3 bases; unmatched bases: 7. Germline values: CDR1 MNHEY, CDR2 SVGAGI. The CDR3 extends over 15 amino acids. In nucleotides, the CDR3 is TGTGCCAGCAGTTGGGACAGCCGAGGGACAGATACGCAGTATTTT. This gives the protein CASSWDSRGTDTQYF.

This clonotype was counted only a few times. The CDR3 nucleotides read TGTGCCACTCACGACGGGACAGGGGCGTACGAGCAGTACTTC. It yields the protein CATHDGTGAYEQYF. The chain couples TRBV15 to TRBJ2-7, with TRBD1 matching 10 bases. The CDR3 is 14 residues long. Trimming removed 9 bases from V and 4 bases from J; junction bases left unmatched: 9. Looked up from germline, CDR1 is LNHNV and CDR2 is YYDKDF (reference sequence).

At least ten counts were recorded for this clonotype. The CDR3 DNA is TGTGCCAGCAGCCCTGGACTAGGGGGTACGCAGTATTTT. Translating it yields CASSPGLGGTQYF. V gene TRBV12-3 or TRBV12-4 combines with J gene TRBJ2-3; maybe TRBD2 (7 bases). The V and J ends lost 6 bases and 8 bases respectively, with 15 bases between them. CDR3 length: 13 residues.

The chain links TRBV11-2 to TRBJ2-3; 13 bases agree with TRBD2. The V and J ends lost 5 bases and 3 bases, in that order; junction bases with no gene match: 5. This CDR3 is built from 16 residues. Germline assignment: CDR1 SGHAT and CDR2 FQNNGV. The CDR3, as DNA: TGTGCCAGCAGCCCGGAACTAGCGGGAGGGACAGATACGCAGTATTTT. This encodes CASSPELAGGTDTQYF.

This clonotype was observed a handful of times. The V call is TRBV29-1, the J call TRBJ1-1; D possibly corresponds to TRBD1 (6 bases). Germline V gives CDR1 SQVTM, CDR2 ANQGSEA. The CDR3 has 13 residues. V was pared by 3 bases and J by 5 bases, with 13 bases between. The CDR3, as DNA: TGCAGCGTTGAGGGGGGCGAACCGACTGAAGCTTTCTTT. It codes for CSVEGGEPTEAFF. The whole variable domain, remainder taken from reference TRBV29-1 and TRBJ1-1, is SAVISQKPSRDICQRGTSLTIQCQVDSQVTMMFWYRQQPGQSLTLIATANQGSEATYESGFVIDKFPISRPNLTFSTLTVSNMSPEDSSIYLCSVEGGEPTEAFFGQGTRLTVV.

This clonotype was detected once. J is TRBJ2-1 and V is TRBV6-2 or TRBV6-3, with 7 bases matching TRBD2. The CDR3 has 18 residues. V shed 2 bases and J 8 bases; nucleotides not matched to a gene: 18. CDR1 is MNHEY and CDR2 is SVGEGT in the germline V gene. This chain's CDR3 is CASSYTPHYAGDGDEQFF. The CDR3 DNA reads TGTGCCAGCAGTTACACACCCCACTATGCGGGAGATGGAGATGAGCAGTTCTTC.